This TCR beta chain was profiled in a study of blood T cell repertoires in COVID-19. Enrolment of Seattle patients took place during active infection, and they were followed longitudinally. In the authors' methods: Estimation of nucleated cell counts relied on the amplification of reference gene primers. Sequencing used immunoSEQ multiplex PCR; TCRdb keeps in-frame clones, though not all of them. V and J calls and clone size are as listed in that table; D and trimming were resolved from the DNA. The sample holds approximately 140,000 clones, roughly nine tenths seen once. Germline CDR1 SGHTA, CDR2 FQGNSA. V gave up 1 base and J gave up 2 bases; unmatched junction bases: 1. This CDR3 has 15 residues.

The specimen sequenced was peripheral blood. The receptor was derived from a human donor with COVID-19, enrolled during active disease. The donor label of this sample is uncertain. This rearrangement joins TRBV7-2 to TRBJ2-1; 8 bases map to TRBD1. The CDR3 loop reads CASSLVQGAYNEQFF. Written as DNA, the CDR3 is TGTGCCAGCAGCTTAGTACAGGGGGCCTACAATGAGCAGTTCTTC.